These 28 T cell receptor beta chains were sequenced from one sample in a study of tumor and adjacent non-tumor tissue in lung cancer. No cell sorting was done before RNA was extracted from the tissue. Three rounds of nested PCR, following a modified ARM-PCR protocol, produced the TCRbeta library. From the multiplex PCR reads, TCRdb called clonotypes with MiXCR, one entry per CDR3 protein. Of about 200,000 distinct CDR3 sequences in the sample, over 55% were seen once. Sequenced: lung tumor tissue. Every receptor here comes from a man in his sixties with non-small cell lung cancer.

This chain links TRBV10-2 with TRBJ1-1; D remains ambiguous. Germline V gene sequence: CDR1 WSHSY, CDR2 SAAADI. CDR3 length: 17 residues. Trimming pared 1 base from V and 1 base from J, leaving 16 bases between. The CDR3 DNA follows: TGCGCCAGCAGTGAGTTTATGCTTGGGCAGACGAACACTGAAGCTTTCTTT. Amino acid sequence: CASSEFMLGQTNTEAFF.

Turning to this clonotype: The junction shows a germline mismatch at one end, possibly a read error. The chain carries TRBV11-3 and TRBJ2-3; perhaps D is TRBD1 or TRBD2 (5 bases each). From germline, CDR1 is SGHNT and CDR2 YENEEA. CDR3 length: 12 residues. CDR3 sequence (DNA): TGCGCCAGCAGCCAGGGAGTAGATACACAGTATTTT. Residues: CASSQGVDTQYF.

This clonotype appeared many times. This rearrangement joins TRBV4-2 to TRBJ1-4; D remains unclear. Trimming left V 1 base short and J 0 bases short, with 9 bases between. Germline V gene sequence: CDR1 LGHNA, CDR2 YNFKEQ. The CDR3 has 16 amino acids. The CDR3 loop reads CASSQGPIATNEKLFF. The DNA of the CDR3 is TGTGCCAGCAGCCAAGGTCCGATTGCAACTAATGAAAAACTGTTTTTT.

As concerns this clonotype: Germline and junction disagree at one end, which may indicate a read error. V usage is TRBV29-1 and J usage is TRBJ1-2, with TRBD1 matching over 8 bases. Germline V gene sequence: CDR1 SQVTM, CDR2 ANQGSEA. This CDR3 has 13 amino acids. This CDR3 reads CSVRQGSSYGCTF. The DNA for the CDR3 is TGCAGCGTTCGACAGGGGTCTAGCTATGGCTGCACCTTC.

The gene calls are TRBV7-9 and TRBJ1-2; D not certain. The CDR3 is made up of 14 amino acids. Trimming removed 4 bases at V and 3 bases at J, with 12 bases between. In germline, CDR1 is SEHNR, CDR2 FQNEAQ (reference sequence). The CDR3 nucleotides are TGTGCCAGCAGCTCCTCATCGGTGGACTATGGCTACACCTTC. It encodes CASSSSSVDYGYTF.

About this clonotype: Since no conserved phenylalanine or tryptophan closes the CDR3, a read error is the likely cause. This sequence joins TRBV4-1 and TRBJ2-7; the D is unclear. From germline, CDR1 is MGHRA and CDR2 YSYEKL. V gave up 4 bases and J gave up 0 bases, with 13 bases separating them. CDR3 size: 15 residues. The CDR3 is CASSPGGASSYEQYL. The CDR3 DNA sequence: TGCGCCAGCAGCCCGGGTGGCGCAAGCTCCTACGAGCAGTACTTG.

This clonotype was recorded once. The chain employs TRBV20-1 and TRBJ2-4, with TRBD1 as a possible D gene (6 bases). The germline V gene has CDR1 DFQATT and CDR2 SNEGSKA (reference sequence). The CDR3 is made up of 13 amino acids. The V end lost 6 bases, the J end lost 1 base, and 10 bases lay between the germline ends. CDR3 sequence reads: CSALDSAKNIQYF. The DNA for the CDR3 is TGCAGTGCGCTGGACAGTGCCAAAAACATTCAGTACTTC.

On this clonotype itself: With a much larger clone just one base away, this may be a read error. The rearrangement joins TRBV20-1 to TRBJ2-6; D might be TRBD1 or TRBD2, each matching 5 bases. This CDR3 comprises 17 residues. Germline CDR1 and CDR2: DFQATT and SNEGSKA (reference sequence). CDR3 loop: CSATTGTRGSGASVLTF. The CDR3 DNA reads TGCAGTGCAACAACCGGGACGCGCGGGTCTGGGGCCAGCGTCCTGACTTTC.

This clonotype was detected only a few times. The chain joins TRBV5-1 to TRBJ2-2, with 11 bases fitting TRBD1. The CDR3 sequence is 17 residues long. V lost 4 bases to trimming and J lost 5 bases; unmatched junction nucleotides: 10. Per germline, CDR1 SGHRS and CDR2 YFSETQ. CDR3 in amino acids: CASSPGQGAPGTGELFF. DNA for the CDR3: TGCGCCAGCAGCCCTGGACAGGGGGCGCCGGGAACCGGGGAGCTGTTTTTT.

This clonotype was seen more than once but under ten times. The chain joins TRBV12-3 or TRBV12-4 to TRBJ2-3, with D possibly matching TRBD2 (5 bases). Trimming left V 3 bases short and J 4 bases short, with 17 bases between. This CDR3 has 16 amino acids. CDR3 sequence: CASSFSSYFLPDTQYF. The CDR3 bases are TGTGCCAGCAGTTTTTCTAGCTACTTCCTCCCAGATACGCAGTATTTT.

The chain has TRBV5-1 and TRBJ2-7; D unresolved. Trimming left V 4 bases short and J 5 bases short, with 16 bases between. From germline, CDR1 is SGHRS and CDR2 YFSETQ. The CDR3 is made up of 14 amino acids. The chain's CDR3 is CASSPSISLNEQYF. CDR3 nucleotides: TGCGCCAGCAGCCCAAGTATCAGCCTCAACGAGCAGTACTTC.

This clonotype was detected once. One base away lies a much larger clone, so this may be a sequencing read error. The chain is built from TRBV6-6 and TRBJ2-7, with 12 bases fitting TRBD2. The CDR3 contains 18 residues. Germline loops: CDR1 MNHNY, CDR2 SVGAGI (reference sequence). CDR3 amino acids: CTSSYLAGGRSSTYEQYF. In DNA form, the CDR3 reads TGTACCAGCAGTTACCTAGCGGGAGGGAGGAGTAGCACCTACGAGCAGTACTTC.

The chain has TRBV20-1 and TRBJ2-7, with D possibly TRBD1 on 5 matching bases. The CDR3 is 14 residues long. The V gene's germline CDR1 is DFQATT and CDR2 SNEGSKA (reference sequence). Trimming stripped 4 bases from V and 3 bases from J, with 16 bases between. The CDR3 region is CSAKGAGCIYEQYF. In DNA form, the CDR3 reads TGCAGTGCTAAAGGAGCAGGGTGCATCTACGAGCAGTACTTC.

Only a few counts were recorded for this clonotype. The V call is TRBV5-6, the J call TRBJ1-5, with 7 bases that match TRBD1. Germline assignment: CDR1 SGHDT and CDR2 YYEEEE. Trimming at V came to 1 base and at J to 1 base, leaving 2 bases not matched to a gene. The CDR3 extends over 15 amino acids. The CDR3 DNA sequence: TGTGCCAGCAGCTTGTACAGGGGAAGCAATCAGCCCCAGCATTTT. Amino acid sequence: CASSLYRGSNQPQHF.

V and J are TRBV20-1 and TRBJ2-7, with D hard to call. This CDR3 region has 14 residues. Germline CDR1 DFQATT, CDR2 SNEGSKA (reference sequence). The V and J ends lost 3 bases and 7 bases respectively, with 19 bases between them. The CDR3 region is CSASYLYGSREQYF. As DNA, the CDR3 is TGCAGTGCTAGCTATCTGTATGGCTCTCGGGAGCAGTACTTC.

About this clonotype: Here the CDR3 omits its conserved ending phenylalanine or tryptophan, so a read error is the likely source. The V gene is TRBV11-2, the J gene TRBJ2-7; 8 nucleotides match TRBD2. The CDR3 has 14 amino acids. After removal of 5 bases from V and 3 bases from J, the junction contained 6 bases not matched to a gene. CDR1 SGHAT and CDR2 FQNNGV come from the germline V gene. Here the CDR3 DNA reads TGTGCCAGCAGCCCCTGGACTAGCCGCTACGAGCAGTACATC. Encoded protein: CASSPWTSRYEQYI.

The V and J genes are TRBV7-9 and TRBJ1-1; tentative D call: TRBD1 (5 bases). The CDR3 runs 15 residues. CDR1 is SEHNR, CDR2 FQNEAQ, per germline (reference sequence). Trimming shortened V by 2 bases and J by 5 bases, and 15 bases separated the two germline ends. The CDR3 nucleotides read TGTGCCAGCAGCTTAACGGGGCCCAGAAGAACTGAAGCTTTCTTT. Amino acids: CASSLTGPRRTEAFF.

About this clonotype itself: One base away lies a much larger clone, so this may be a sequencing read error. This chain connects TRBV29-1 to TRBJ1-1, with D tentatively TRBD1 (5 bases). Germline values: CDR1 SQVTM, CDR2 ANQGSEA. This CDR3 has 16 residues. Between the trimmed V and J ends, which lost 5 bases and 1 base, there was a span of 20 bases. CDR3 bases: TGCAGCGTTCTCGGTAGTGTGGGGGGGGAGAACACTGAAGCTTTCTTT. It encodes CSVLGSVGGENTEAFF.

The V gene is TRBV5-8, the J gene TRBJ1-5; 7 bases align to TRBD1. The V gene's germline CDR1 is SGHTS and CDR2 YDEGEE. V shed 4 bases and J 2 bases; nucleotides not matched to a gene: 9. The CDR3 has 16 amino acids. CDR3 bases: TGTGCCAGCAGCAACGACGAGGGGGCACGCAATCAGCCCCAGCATTTT. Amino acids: CASSNDEGARNQPQHF. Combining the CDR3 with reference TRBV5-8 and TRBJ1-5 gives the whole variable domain EAGVTQSPTHLIKTRGQQATLRCSPISGHTSVYWYQQALGLGLQFLLWYDEGEERNRGNFPPRFSGRQFPNYSSELNVNALELEDSALYLCASSNDEGARNQPQHFGDGTRLSIL.

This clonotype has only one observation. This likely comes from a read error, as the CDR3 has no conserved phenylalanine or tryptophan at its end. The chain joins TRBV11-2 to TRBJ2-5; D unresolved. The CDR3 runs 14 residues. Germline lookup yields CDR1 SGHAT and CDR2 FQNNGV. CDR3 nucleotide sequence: TGTGCCAGCAGCCCCGCGACGGACCATGAGACTCAGTACATC. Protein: CASSPATDHETQYI.

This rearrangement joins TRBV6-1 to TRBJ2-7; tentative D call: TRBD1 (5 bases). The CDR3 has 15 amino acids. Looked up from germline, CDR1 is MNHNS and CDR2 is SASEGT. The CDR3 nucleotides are TGTGTCGGCAGTGTCGGACCGTCACAGGCCTACGAGCAGTACTTC. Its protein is CVGSVGPSQAYEQYF.

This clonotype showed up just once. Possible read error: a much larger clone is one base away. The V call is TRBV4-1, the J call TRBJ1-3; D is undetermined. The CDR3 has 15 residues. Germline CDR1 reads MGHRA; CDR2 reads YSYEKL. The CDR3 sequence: CANSQELPGGNTIYF. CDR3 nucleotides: TGCGCCAACAGCCAAGAACTACCTGGGGGAAACACCATATATTTT.

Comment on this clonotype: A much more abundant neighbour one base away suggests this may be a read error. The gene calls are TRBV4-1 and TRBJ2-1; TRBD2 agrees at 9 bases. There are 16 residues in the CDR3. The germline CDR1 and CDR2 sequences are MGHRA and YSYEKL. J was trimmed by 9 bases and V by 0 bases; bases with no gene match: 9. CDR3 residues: CASSQDPLAGTSEQFF. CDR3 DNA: TGCGCCAGCAGCCAAGACCCCCTAGCGGGGACTAGTGAGCAGTTCTTC.

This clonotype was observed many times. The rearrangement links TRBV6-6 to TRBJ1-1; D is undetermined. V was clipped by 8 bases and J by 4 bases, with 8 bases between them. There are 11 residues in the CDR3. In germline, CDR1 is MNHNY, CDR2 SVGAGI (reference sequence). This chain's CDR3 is CASLWGTEAFF. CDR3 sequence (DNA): TGTGCCAGCCTTTGGGGCACTGAAGCTTTCTTT.

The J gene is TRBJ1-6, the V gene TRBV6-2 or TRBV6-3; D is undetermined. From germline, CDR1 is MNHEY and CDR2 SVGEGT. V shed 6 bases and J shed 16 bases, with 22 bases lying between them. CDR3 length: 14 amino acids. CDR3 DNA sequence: TGTGCCAGCAGAGACGTGACCTATAATTCACAGCTCCACTTT. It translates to CASRDVTYNSQLHF.

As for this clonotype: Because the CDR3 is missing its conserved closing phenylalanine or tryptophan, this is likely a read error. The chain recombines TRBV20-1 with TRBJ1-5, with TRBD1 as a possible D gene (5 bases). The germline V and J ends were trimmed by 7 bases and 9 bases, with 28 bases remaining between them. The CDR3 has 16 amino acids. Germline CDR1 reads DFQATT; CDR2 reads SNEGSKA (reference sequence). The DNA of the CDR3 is TGCAGTGTTAGTACGGGACGAGCGGGCCGGGATCTGCCCCAGCATTCT. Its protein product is CSVSTGRAGRDLPQHS.

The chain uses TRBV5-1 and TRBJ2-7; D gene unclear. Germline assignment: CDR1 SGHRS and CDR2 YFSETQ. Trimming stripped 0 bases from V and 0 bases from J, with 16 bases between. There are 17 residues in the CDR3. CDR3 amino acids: CASSLDGRTRSSYEQYF. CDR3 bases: TGCGCCAGCAGCTTGGACGGGCGTACCAGGAGCTCCTACGAGCAGTACTTC.

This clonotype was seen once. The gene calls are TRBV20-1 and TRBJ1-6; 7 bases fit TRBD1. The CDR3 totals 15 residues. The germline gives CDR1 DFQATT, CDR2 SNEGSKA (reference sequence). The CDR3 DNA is TGCAGCGCTGCGCAGATAACAGGGGTGCGGACACCCCTCCACTTT. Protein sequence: CSAAQITGVRTPLHF.